This T cell receptor beta chain was identified during a study of read filtering for tumor transcriptome and immune sequencing (dated by TCRdb to about 2020). About the study as a whole: The cohort was composed of roughly 18 male and roughly 15 female patients, with a mean age of approximately 66 years and an age range of about 47 to 85. Using the same bone marrow samples, the study ran both targeted immune repertoire sequencing and bulk whole-transcriptome sequencing and then compared the TCR repertoires from each method. One of the main goals was to work out a read-filtering strategy for immune repertoire data, in particular whether clonotypes backed by only a single read should be removed. TCR-region mapped reads per sample ranged from about 3.5 to 10.27 million with IR-seq versus only roughly 80 to 1273 with RNA-seq. After DNase treatment, whole-transcriptome libraries were prepared using the TruSeq RNA Access Library Prep Kit. By revised international staging, fewer than ten patients were R-ISS I, about 17 were R-ISS II and 7 were R-ISS III. The study at large found these results: The sorted CD138-negative fraction was a mixed bone marrow immune population, not purified T cells. Clonotypes were captured by IR-seq at much higher depth and more reliably than by RNA-seq, and smaller IR-seq throughput was sufficient for identification of most shared clonotypes. The correlation between IR-seq and RNA-seq shared clonotype proportions rose when single-read clonotypes were removed. In IR-seq, single-read clonotypes were about four fifths of clonotypes but 3% to 4.5% of total reads; in RNA-seq they were roughly 72% of clonotypes and more than 40% of reads.

Starting from around 420 ng RNA, TCR libraries were constructed with the Immunoverse kit using molecular barcoded adaptors that cover the alpha/delta and beta/gamma chains. TCR library preparation was performed with the same RNA that was used for transcriptome sequencing. An Illumina HiSeq 4000 with 2 x 150 cycles was used to sequence the TCR libraries. The published analysis was carried out like this. With MiXCR, TCR reads were aligned to human V, D, J and C references and assembled into CDR3 clonotypes, with quality filtering and error correction included. Clonotype counts and gene usage diversity were analyzed with the tcR package in R. Raw mapping reads were checked after the RNA-seq reads had been mapped by STAR aligner version 2.5.3a onto the human GRCh37 genome. IR-seq fastq files were randomly downsampled with Seqtk 1.3 to test the effect of sequencing depth on detected clonotypes. The public reads were reprocessed in TCRdb via fastp at Q25 and MiXCR, keeping in-frame beta chains. Every CDR3 protein is listed once, alongside the most common genes and DNA of its rows. TCRdb, not the original authors, processed these V and J calls. Counted in this sample were 15,000 to 20,000 distinct CDR3 sequences; less than 25% of them appeared once. The top ten constitute less than 25% of the sample.

This clonotype appeared a few times. Its antigen remains undetermined. Base qualities are missing; no much larger clone stands one base away. Each patient had bone marrow sampled at the time of active disease. Ficoll-Hypaque density gradient centrifugation was used to isolate the bone marrow mononuclear cells. CD138-negative cells were obtained by negative selection after labeling with CD138 magnetic microbeads on a MACS separator, removing myeloma plasma cells. Purity of the isolated cells was checked by flow cytometry on an Attune NxT using CD138 antibodies. TRIzol reagent was used to extract total RNA, which was then quantified with a NanoDrop spectrophotometer. Paired RNA-seq and IR-seq were performed on the CD138-negative bone marrow sample of each patient. The CDR3 starts with the cysteine, ends with the phenylalanine, and has 15 residues. The CDR3 DNA has 45 bases and is translated from base 1. Clipping removes 2 bases from V and 6 bases from J, with 6 as the unmatched junction base count. According to the germline V gene, CDR1 reads SGHRS and CDR2 reads YFSETQ.

This receptor was taken from a donor over 35 with multiple myeloma. The sample comprised a population of CD138-negative cells sorted from bone marrow. This sample's cell subset or site label indicates: bone marrow mononuclear cells depleted of CD138+ plasma/myeloma cells by negative magnetic selection. The rearrangement combines TRBV5-1 with TRBJ1-1, and 11 junction bases match TRBD1. The CDR3 is CASSFTGTGGAEAFF. The sequenced DNA: TGCGCCAGCAGCTTCACCGGGACAGGGGGGGCTGAAGCTTTCTTT.